These T cell receptor beta chains were read from a single sample in a study of Ad26.COV2.S vaccination and SARS-CoV-2 variants. Produced via immunoSEQ multiplex PCR; TCRdb's table is partial and in-frame only. The sample holds approximately 340,000 clones, 92% seen once. The sample was peripheral blood, taken after recovery from COVID-19. The receptor set was obtained from a human donor who had recovered from COVID-19. Both conserved end residues are part of each CDR3. The order of the fields is V gene, D gene, CDR3 protein. The D gene is left open where the match is weak.

v_call: TRBV11-2
d_call: -
cdr3_aa: CASSLEGRSTF

v_call: TRBV12-3/TRBV12-4
d_call: -
cdr3_aa: CASATGAPSPLHF

v_call: TRBV6-5
d_call: -
cdr3_aa: CASSTQRFNEQFF

v_call: TRBV5-5
d_call: -
cdr3_aa: CASSLRQVVSGYTF

v_call: TRBV12-5
d_call: TRBD1
cdr3_aa: CASEQGTLSSYNEQFF

v_call: TRBV5-1
d_call: -
cdr3_aa: CASSSVNIDSYNEQFF

v_call: TRBV12-5
d_call: TRBD1
cdr3_aa: CASGSGQANQPQHF

v_call: TRBV5-1
d_call: TRBD1
cdr3_aa: CASSLSGQGYQPQHF

v_call: TRBV4-3
d_call: -
cdr3_aa: CASSQEFWGSGELFF

v_call: TRBV18
d_call: TRBD2
cdr3_aa: CASSPPYLAGGPDTQYF

v_call: TRBV24-1
d_call: -
cdr3_aa: CATRGGFTDTQYF

v_call: TRBV13
d_call: -
cdr3_aa: CASSLGGNEQFF

v_call: TRBV5-1
d_call: -
cdr3_aa: CASSPRDQYTGELFF

v_call: TRBV4-2
d_call: TRBD2
cdr3_aa: CASSLTGLGSGELFF

v_call: TRBV10-3
d_call: -
cdr3_aa: CATRFTGYNEQFF

v_call: TRBV3-1/TRBV3-2
d_call: -
cdr3_aa: CASSHINVENIQYF

v_call: TRBV2
d_call: -
cdr3_aa: CASNGPDTQYF

v_call: TRBV3-1/TRBV3-2
d_call: -
cdr3_aa: CASSQDGGITEAFF

v_call: TRBV6-1
d_call: -
cdr3_aa: CASSDLGKPSYEQYF

v_call: TRBV5-8
d_call: TRBD1
cdr3_aa: CASSPRGGQGFYEQYF

v_call: TRBV7-2
d_call: -
cdr3_aa: CASSFGPLLETQYF

v_call: TRBV6-6
d_call: -
cdr3_aa: CASSPAGETQYF

v_call: TRBV18
d_call: -
cdr3_aa: CASSPSGITGELFF

v_call: TRBV5-6
d_call: -
cdr3_aa: CASSLPQGEAFF

v_call: TRBV6-1
d_call: -
cdr3_aa: CASSEIDLGEQYF

v_call: TRBV12-3/TRBV12-4
d_call: -
cdr3_aa: CASNRPPYTEAFF

v_call: TRBV2
d_call: TRBD2
cdr3_aa: CASRSAGGPNNEQFF

v_call: TRBV7-6
d_call: TRBD1
cdr3_aa: CASSTGTGMNTEAFF

v_call: TRBV12-5
d_call: -
cdr3_aa: CASGLIRDRYSGNTIYF

v_call: TRBV7-9
d_call: TRBD1
cdr3_aa: CASSWDRIGTEAFF

v_call: TRBV12-5
d_call: -
cdr3_aa: CASGAEHRVATDTQYF

v_call: TRBV6-6
d_call: -
cdr3_aa: CASSYRPTGVGRAFF

v_call: TRBV19
d_call: -
cdr3_aa: CASSMTPEVRYGYTF

v_call: TRBV15
d_call: TRBD1
cdr3_aa: CATSQDRGRYYEQYF

v_call: TRBV10-3
d_call: -
cdr3_aa: CAISQEHEKLFF

v_call: TRBV19
d_call: -
cdr3_aa: CASKRRAGLQETQYF

v_call: TRBV5-1
d_call: -
cdr3_aa: CASSFEGTETQYF

v_call: TRBV7-9
d_call: -
cdr3_aa: CASSLASGANVLTF

v_call: TRBV9
d_call: TRBD1
cdr3_aa: CASSEGGDRVPTSNSPLHF

v_call: TRBV2
d_call: -
cdr3_aa: CAGRGTLQANYGYTF

v_call: TRBV4-1
d_call: TRBD2
cdr3_aa: CASRPGTSGEQETQYF

v_call: TRBV27
d_call: -
cdr3_aa: CASSGTWGSYNEQFF

v_call: TRBV7-8
d_call: -
cdr3_aa: CASSFANTEAFF

v_call: TRBV6-2/TRBV6-3
d_call: TRBD2
cdr3_aa: CASSSTAGGGAFNEQFF

v_call: TRBV10-3
d_call: -
cdr3_aa: CAISSPGEETQYF

v_call: TRBV6-6
d_call: -
cdr3_aa: CASSYSDRVGNTEAFF

v_call: TRBV27
d_call: TRBD2
cdr3_aa: CASSFAGEDAGELFF

v_call: TRBV3-1/TRBV3-2
d_call: -
cdr3_aa: CASSPPPPNYGYTF

v_call: TRBV2
d_call: -
cdr3_aa: CASTLGAGHNYGYTF

v_call: TRBV3-1/TRBV3-2
d_call: TRBD2
cdr3_aa: CASSRGAGGPTDTQYF

v_call: TRBV9
d_call: -
cdr3_aa: CASSVGGDSGEKLFF

v_call: TRBV4-1
d_call: TRBD1
cdr3_aa: CASSLLDRGSYNEQFF

v_call: TRBV9
d_call: -
cdr3_aa: CASSGPGTGNQPQHF

v_call: TRBV7-7
d_call: -
cdr3_aa: CASSLDDSWGNEQFF

v_call: TRBV4-1
d_call: -
cdr3_aa: CASSQVRGRTEAFF

v_call: TRBV27
d_call: -
cdr3_aa: CAPGVFSEAFF

v_call: TRBV6-5
d_call: -
cdr3_aa: CASSYSFRDQPQHF

v_call: TRBV7-8
d_call: -
cdr3_aa: CASSLFDSNYGYTF

v_call: TRBV11-2
d_call: TRBD2
cdr3_aa: CASSLNPPGGPFEQFF

v_call: TRBV2
d_call: -
cdr3_aa: CASSAGGDFSYTF